The 22 T cell receptor beta chains reported below all come from one sample, sequenced in a study of technical replicates of blood from a handful of donors. The method was immunoSEQ multiplex PCR; TCRdb's version includes in-frame clones alone and lacks a portion of them. The sample lists around 76,000 clones, 95% to 98% occurring once. The sample was T cells isolated from PBMCs. These receptors originate from a human donor in good health.

This chain uses TRBV7-9 with TRBJ1-4, with a possible D match to TRBD1 (6 bases). The CDR3 sequence is 14 residues long. Trimming shortened V by 2 bases and J by 8 bases, and 12 bases separated the two germline ends. CDR1 is SEHNR and CDR2 is FQNEAQ in the germline V gene (reference sequence). The CDR3 DNA is TGTGCCAGCAGCTTACAGGGGATCCGGGAAAAACTGTTTTTT. Amino acids: CASSLQGIREKLFF.

The rearrangement links TRBV6-5 to TRBJ1-3, with 7 nucleotides matching TRBD1. Germline trimming cut 8 bases from V and 8 bases from J; bases unmatched to any gene: 15. Germline loops: CDR1 MNHEY, CDR2 SVGAGI. The CDR3 covers 15 residues. CDR3 in DNA: TGTGCCAGCCGTTTAAACCTCCAGGGGGGAGACACCATATATTTT. Amino acid sequence: CASRLNLQGGDTIYF.

V is TRBV4-2 and J is TRBJ2-2; 8 bases align to TRBD2. Germline V CDR1 and CDR2: LGHNA, YNFKEQ. J gave up 2 bases and V 6 bases, and 2 bases lay outside the gene matches. This CDR3 has 14 residues. DNA of the CDR3: TGTGCCAGCAGGGGACTAGTCAACACCGGGGAGCTGTTTTTT. This sequence encodes CASRGLVNTGELFF.

This clone was counted once. J is TRBJ2-7 and V is TRBV5-8; TRBD1 agrees at 8 bases. This CDR3 spans 13 amino acids. V trimming: 5 bases; J trimming: 6 bases; junction bases outside the gene matches: 7. Per the germline V gene, CDR1 is SGHTS and CDR2 is YDEGEE. The CDR3 sequence is CASSRQGYGEQYF. In DNA form, the CDR3 reads TGTGCCAGCAGTCGACAGGGGTATGGCGAGCAGTACTTC.

V usage is TRBV27 and J usage is TRBJ1-5, with D tentatively TRBD1 (5 bases). Germline CDR1 MNHEY, CDR2 SMNVEV (reference sequence). The CDR3 has 15 residues. V shed 5 bases and J shed 3 bases, with 14 bases lying between them. The CDR3 sequence is CASSPDYRTNQPQHF. In nucleotides, the CDR3 is TGTGCCAGCAGTCCCGATTACAGGACCAATCAGCCCCAGCATTTT.

The chain uses TRBV7-2 and TRBJ2-5; the D is unclear. The CDR3 length is 14 residues. Trimming shortened V by 2 bases and J by 1 base, and 8 bases separated the two germline ends. Germline V gene sequence: CDR1 SGHTA, CDR2 FQGNSA. CDR3: CASSLQAFQETQYF. The DNA of the CDR3 is TGTGCCAGCAGCTTACAGGCTTTCCAAGAGACCCAGTACTTC. The full variable domain, completed using reference TRBV7-2 and TRBJ2-5, is GAGVSQSPSNKVTEKGKDVELRCDPISGHTALYWYRQSLGQGLEFLIYFQGNSAPDKSGLPSDRFSAERTGGSVSTLTIQRTQQEDSAVYLCASSLQAFQETQYFGPGTRLLVL.

DNA for the CDR3: TGTGCCAGCAGCCAAGAAGGCTGGACTAGCGGGCCCTACAATGAGCAGTTCTTC. The encoded protein is CASSQEGWTSGPYNEQFF. The chain carries TRBV14 and TRBJ2-1; 11 bases match TRBD2. J was trimmed by 2 bases and V by 0 bases; bases with no gene match: 6. Germline V lookup: CDR1 SGHDN, CDR2 FVKESK. The CDR3 loop spans 18 amino acids.

The V gene is TRBV28, the J gene TRBJ1-5; D is possibly TRBD1 (5 bases). Germline assignment: CDR1 MDHEN and CDR2 SYDVKM. The CDR3 extends over 14 amino acids. Trimming stripped 5 bases from V and 8 bases from J, with 16 bases between. CDR3 nucleotides: TGTGCCAGCAGTCGGGGACTTGGGCGGGAGCCCCAGCATTTT. It encodes CASSRGLGREPQHF.

The chain uses TRBV27 and TRBJ2-7, with 7 bases matching TRBD1. From germline, CDR1 is MNHEY and CDR2 SMNVEV (reference sequence). After removal of 0 bases from V and 2 bases from J, the junction contained 4 bases not matched to a gene. The CDR3 extends over 15 amino acids. CDR3 residues: CASSLSAGGPYEQYF. DNA for the CDR3: TGTGCCAGCAGTTTATCGGCAGGGGGTCCCTACGAGCAGTACTTC.

The chain has TRBV11-2 and TRBJ1-2; 7 positions match TRBD1. The junction had 6 bases not matched to a gene; V was cut back by 1 base and J by 7 bases. The V gene's germline CDR1 is SGHAT and CDR2 FQNNGV. The CDR3 consists of 14 residues. CDR3 bases: TGTGCCAGCAGCTTAGTAGGGCAGGGGGGTGGCTACACCTTC. Protein sequence: CASSLVGQGGGYTF.

The chain has TRBV16 and TRBJ1-5; D not resolved. The CDR3 totals 14 residues. Looked up from germline, CDR1 is KGHSY and CDR2 is FQNENV. The ends were cut back, 1 base at V and 3 bases at J, with 7 bases in the middle. CDR3 in DNA: TGTGCCAGCAGCCAATTCCGGGACAATCAGCCCCAGCATTTT. Amino acid sequence: CASSQFRDNQPQHF.

The J gene is TRBJ2-1, the V gene TRBV27; TRBD1 matches 7 bases. The CDR3 is 13 residues long. The ends lost 3 bases at V and 7 bases at J; junction bases unmatched: 3. Looked up from germline, CDR1 is MNHEY and CDR2 is SMNVEV (reference sequence). Here the CDR3 DNA reads TGTGCCAGCAGTTTTACAGGGGCGAATGAGCAGTTCTTC. Protein: CASSFTGANEQFF.

The rearrangement joins TRBV19 to TRBJ1-3; 7 bases agree with TRBD1. Germline CDR1 reads LNHDA; CDR2 reads SQIVND (reference sequence). The CDR3 spans 13 residues. With V trimmed by 6 bases and J by 7 bases, 6 bases remained unmatched. DNA for the CDR3: TGTGCCAGTAGCGTACAGGGGTCGAACACCATATATTTT. It yields the protein CASSVQGSNTIYF.

The chain couples TRBV14 to TRBJ2-2, with D possibly matching TRBD1 (7 bases). V shed 4 bases and J shed 1 base, with 16 bases lying between them. Germline V gene data show CDR1 as SGHDN and CDR2 as FVKESK. CDR3 length: 17 amino acids. Written as DNA, the CDR3 is TGTGCCAGCAGCCCGACAGGGAGGTCGTGGAACACCGGGGAGCTGTTTTTT. This translates into CASSPTGRSWNTGELFF.

The gene calls are TRBV7-3 and TRBJ2-2; 7 bases map to TRBD2. V shed 3 bases, J shed 4 bases, and the junction held 5 bases outside the gene matches. This CDR3 contains 15 residues. In germline, CDR1 is SGHTA, CDR2 FQGTGA. The CDR3, as DNA: TGTGCCAGCAGCTTCACGGGCGGGGGCACCGGGGAGCTGTTTTTT. It is translated as CASSFTGGGTGELFF. Together with reference TRBV7-3 and TRBJ2-2, the CDR3 gives the full variable domain: GAGVSQTPSNKVTEKGKYVELRCDPISGHTALYWYRQSLGQGPEFLIYFQGTGAADDSGLPNDRFFAVRPEGSVSTLKIQRTERGDSAVYLCASSFTGGGTGELFFGEGSRLTVL.

The chain links TRBV9 to TRBJ2-7; no reliable D call. Trimming removed 0 bases from V and 2 bases from J, with 6 bases in between. This CDR3 has 13 amino acids. Germline V gives CDR1 SGDLS, CDR2 YYNGEE. CDR3 in amino acids: CASSVAGAYEQYF. DNA of the CDR3: TGTGCCAGCAGCGTAGCGGGTGCCTACGAGCAGTACTTC. The variable domain in full, with the rest retrieved from reference TRBV9 and TRBJ2-7, is DSGVTQTPKHLITATGQRVTLRCSPRSGDLSVYWYQQSLDQGLQFLIQYYNGEERAKGNILERFSAQQFPDLHSELNLSSLELGDSALYFCASSVAGAYEQYFGPGTRLTVT.

The chain uses TRBV25-1 and TRBJ2-3; TRBD2 matches at 9 bases. CDR1 and CDR2 from the germline V gene are MGHDK and SYGVNS. The ends lost 1 base at V and 0 bases at J; junction bases unmatched: 2. The CDR3 length is 16 residues. Here the CDR3 reads CASSELAGGSTDTQYF. CDR3 bases: TGTGCCAGCAGTGAATTGGCGGGAGGGAGCACAGATACGCAGTATTTT. The full variable domain, completed using reference TRBV25-1 and TRBJ2-3, is EADIYQTPRYLVIGTGKKITLECSQTMGHDKMYWYQQDPGMELHLIHYSYGVNSTEKGDLSSESTVSRIRTEHFPLTLESARPSHTSQYLCASSELAGGSTDTQYFGPGTRLTVL.

The chain is built from TRBV5-5 and TRBJ2-7, with D tentatively TRBD1 (6 bases). The CDR3 consists of 14 residues. Germline V lookup: CDR1 SGHKS, CDR2 YYEKEE (reference sequence). The V end lost 1 base, the J end lost 3 bases, and 11 bases lay between the germline ends. This chain's CDR3 is CASSLNRAGYEQYF. CDR3 bases: TGTGCCAGCAGCTTGAACAGGGCGGGCTACGAGCAGTACTTC.

This chain links TRBV5-6 with TRBJ2-5, with 8 positions matching TRBD2. The germline CDR1 and CDR2 sequences are SGHDT and YYEEEE. V was pared by 4 bases and J by 5 bases, with 10 bases of the junction left unmatched. CDR3 size: 15 residues. As DNA, the CDR3 is TGTGCCAGCAGCACTAAAACCGGGACTAGGGAGACCCAGTACTTC. Its translation is CASSTKTGTRETQYF. Full variable domain (outside the CDR3, taken from reference TRBV5-6 and TRBJ2-5): DAGVTQSPTHLIKTRGQQVTLRCSPKSGHDTVSWYQQALGQGPQFIFQYYEEEERQRGNFPDRFSGHQFPNYSSELNVNALLLGDSALYLCASSTKTGTRETQYFGPGTRLLVL.

The rearrangement uses TRBV29-1 and TRBJ2-7, with 8 bases aligning to TRBD2. V was clipped by 3 bases and J by 0 bases; unmatched bases: 4. This CDR3 has 14 residues. Germline V lookup: CDR1 SQVTM, CDR2 ANQGSEA. The CDR3 region has the DNA TGCAGCGTTGAGATAGCGGGGAACTCCTACGAGCAGTACTTC. Translating gives CSVEIAGNSYEQYF.

V and J are TRBV19 and TRBJ2-1; 7 bases agree with TRBD2. The CDR3 length is 15 residues. The J segment lost 5 bases and the V segment lost 2 bases, leaving 6 bases of the junction unmatched. CDR1 and CDR2 from the germline V gene are LNHDA and SQIVND (reference sequence). The CDR3 DNA sequence: TGTGCCAGTAGTATACTAGCGGCAGACCACAATGAGCAGTTCTTC. Translating it yields CASSILAADHNEQFF.

The J gene is TRBJ2-7, the V gene TRBV4-1; 7 bases line up with TRBD1. Losses at the gene ends were 0 bases for V and 4 bases for J; bases not matched to a gene: 9. Germline CDR1 is MGHRA and CDR2 is YSYEKL. The CDR3 contains 16 residues. The CDR3 DNA reads as TGCGCCAGCAGCCAAGAACCCCCAGACAGGGCTTACGAGCAGTACTTC. As protein: CASSQEPPDRAYEQYF.